Presented here are 25 T cell receptor beta chains from one specimen sequenced in a study of blood T cells in healthy people across ages. Through a sample-barcoded 5' primer and a J-beta primer mix, a second PCR was run for about 6 to 11 cycles. TCRdb called the 5' RACE reads again in MiXCR, with one record for every CDR3 protein. The sample yields about 830,000 distinct CDR3 sequences, over 45% seen once. Sequenced material: blood. The receptors were sampled from a man between 25 and 39 years old in good health.

The chain has TRBV20-1 and TRBJ2-7; the match to TRBD2 covers 9 bases. V shed 6 bases and J 5 bases; nucleotides not matched to a gene: 8. Germline V gene data show CDR1 as DFQATT and CDR2 as SNEGSKA (reference sequence). This CDR3 contains 13 residues. CDR3 nucleotide sequence: TGCAGTGCCCTGGCGGGGGGGTCCCACGAGCAGTACTTC. This gives the protein CSALAGGSHEQYF.

The CDR3 region has the DNA TGTGCCAGCCTGGGGCAGGGAGGAGAGACCCAGTACTTC. This sequence encodes CASLGQGGETQYF. The gene calls are TRBV7-9 and TRBJ2-7; tentative D call: TRBD2 (6 bases). The J call is in doubt because the DNA end fits TRBJ2-5 better. Looked up from germline, CDR1 is SEHNR and CDR2 is FQNEAQ (reference sequence). The CDR3 spans 13 residues.

This chain uses TRBV5-6 with TRBJ2-1; D remains unclear. CDR3 length: 15 residues. With 0 bases removed from V and 5 bases from J, the gap between germline ends came to 12 bases. CDR1 is SGHDT, CDR2 YYEEEE, per germline. CDR3 DNA: TGTGCCAGCAGCTTGGGGCTCCAGTCCCACAATGAGCAGTTCTTC. It encodes CASSLGLQSHNEQFF.

The V call is TRBV2, the J call TRBJ2-7; tentatively, D is TRBD2 (6 bases). The end of the DNA fits TRBJ2-5 better, so the J call may be wrong. The CDR3 spans 12 residues. Germline V gene data show CDR1 as SNHLY and CDR2 as FYNNEI. The CDR3 protein is CARTGVGETQYF. DNA for the CDR3: TGTGCCCGGACGGGAGTCGGAGAGACCCAGTACTTC.

CDR3 in amino acids: CSAEGQPGTPYGYTF. The CDR3 DNA sequence: TGCAGTGCTGAAGGGCAGCCTGGGACCCCCTATGGCTACACCTTC. V and J are TRBV20-1 and TRBJ1-2, with D possibly being TRBD1 (5 bases). This CDR3 has 15 amino acids. V shed 5 bases and J shed 4 bases, with 20 bases lying between them. The germline V gene has CDR1 DFQATT and CDR2 SNEGSKA (reference sequence).

The chain combines TRBV20-1 with TRBJ2-1; D is ambiguous. This CDR3 is 15 amino acids long. V lost 5 bases and J lost 1, with 15 bases in between. In germline, CDR1 is DFQATT, CDR2 SNEGSKA (reference sequence). The CDR3 DNA follows: TGCAGTGCTCCCACCCGGACGGATTCCTACAATGAGCAGTTCTTC. Translation gives CSAPTRTDSYNEQFF.

V usage is TRBV7-9 and J usage is TRBJ1-4; D is ambiguous. V was trimmed by 2 bases and J by 6 bases, leaving 4 bases between them. This CDR3 contains 12 residues. Germline loops: CDR1 SEHNR, CDR2 FQNEAQ (reference sequence). For the CDR3, the DNA is TGTGCCAGCAGCTTAAGGGATGAAAAACTGTTTTTT. It translates to CASSLRDEKLFF.

J is TRBJ2-7 and V is TRBV20-1, with D uncertain. Germline V CDR1 and CDR2: DFQATT, SNEGSKA (reference sequence). The CDR3 has 13 amino acids. The V end lost 2 bases, the J end lost 2 bases, and 10 bases lay between the germline ends. The DNA for the CDR3 is TGCAGTGCTAGACCAACAGAGACCTACGAGCAGTACTTC. It codes for CSARPTETYEQYF.

V is TRBV10-3 and J is TRBJ2-3; 8 bases are shared with TRBD1. V shed 2 bases, J shed 1 base, and the junction held 2 bases outside the gene matches. Germline CDR1 and CDR2: ENHRY and SYGVKD. The CDR3 runs 15 residues. CDR3 bases: TGTGCCATCAGTGAGGTGACAGGGGGCACAGATACGCAGTATTTT. This sequence encodes CAISEVTGGTDTQYF.

The rearrangement joins TRBV27 to TRBJ1-6, with unresolved D. V lost 5 bases and J lost 0, with 17 bases in between. The CDR3 length is 18 residues. In germline, CDR1 is MNHEY, CDR2 SMNVEV (reference sequence). CDR3: CASSLVYGSSSYNSPLHF. DNA for the CDR3: TGTGCCAGCAGTCTTGTGTACGGGTCGAGCTCCTATAATTCACCCCTCCACTTT.

J is TRBJ2-3 and V is TRBV4-2; 7 bases agree with TRBD2. The CDR3 consists of 18 residues. Germline V gene data show CDR1 as LGHNA and CDR2 as YNFKEQ. Losses at the gene ends were 0 bases for V and 2 bases for J; bases not matched to a gene: 11. CDR3 nucleotide sequence: TGTGCCAGCAGCCAAGATTGGGGGACTACCGATTTCACAGATACGCAGTATTTT. It yields the protein CASSQDWGTTDFTDTQYF.

This chain connects TRBV6-5 to TRBJ1-1, with D perhaps matching TRBD1 (6 bases). The CDR3 spans 14 residues. Germline CDR1 is MNHEY and CDR2 is SVGAGI. Between the trimmed V and J ends, which lost 5 bases and 5 bases, there was a span of 15 bases. CDR3 DNA sequence: TGTGCCAGCAGTAACAGGGAGGGCGAAACTGAAGCTTTCTTT. Encoded protein: CASSNREGETEAFF.

The chain has TRBV13 and TRBJ1-2; D gene ambiguous. CDR1 and CDR2 from the germline V gene are PRHDT and FYEKMQ (reference sequence). Trimming pared 5 bases from V and 6 bases from J, leaving 13 bases between. The length of the CDR3 is 13 residues. CDR3 nucleotides: TGTGCCAGCAGCGGAGGAGGGAGGGATGGCTACACCTTC. It yields the protein CASSGGGRDGYTF.

Note on this clonotype: At one end, the junction sequence differs from germline, possibly due to a read error. J is TRBJ2-7 and V is TRBV4-3, with 13 positions matching TRBD2. The germline V gene encodes CDR1 LGHNA and CDR2 YSLEER. The CDR3 contains 17 residues. For the CDR3, the DNA is TGCGCCGGCAGCCAAAGGGCCCGGACTAGCGGGAGCCACGAGCAGTACTTC. Translation gives CAGSQRARTSGSHEQYF.

The chain couples TRBV29-1 to TRBJ1-1; D ambiguous. Trimming pared 7 bases from V and 2 bases from J, leaving 17 bases between. This CDR3 has 14 residues. The germline V gene has CDR1 SQVTM and CDR2 ANQGSEA. The CDR3 loop reads CSAALRRRNTEAFF. DNA of the CDR3: TGCAGCGCTGCGTTGCGGCGTCGAAACACTGAAGCTTTCTTT.

The chain has TRBV27 and TRBJ2-5, with D possibly being TRBD2 (6 bases). From germline, CDR1 is MNHEY and CDR2 SMNVEV (reference sequence). CDR3 length: 14 amino acids. Trimming shortened V by 6 bases and J by 4 bases, and 15 bases separated the two germline ends. The CDR3 protein is CASSVGGYSETQYF. The CDR3 DNA is TGTGCCAGCAGCGTCGGGGGTTATTCAGAGACCCAGTACTTC.

This chain connects TRBV30 to TRBJ2-2; perhaps TRBD1 as D (5 bases). The V gene lost 0 bases and the J gene lost 6 bases, with 14 bases spanning the gap. Looked up from germline, CDR1 is GTSNPN and CDR2 is SVGIG (reference sequence). The CDR3 sequence is 15 residues long. The CDR3 DNA is TGTGCCTGGAGTGTACTTGGGGCTGGGTCCGGGGAGCTGTTTTTT. It codes for CAWSVLGAGSGELFF.

This chain connects TRBV20-1 to TRBJ2-1, with 10 nucleotides matching TRBD2. V lost 2 bases to trimming and J lost 7 bases; unmatched junction nucleotides: 8. This CDR3 comprises 15 residues. CDR1 is DFQATT, CDR2 SNEGSKA, per germline (reference sequence). This chain's CDR3 is CSARKAAGGRNEQFF. CDR3 DNA sequence: TGCAGTGCTAGAAAAGCAGCGGGAGGGAGGAATGAGCAGTTCTTC.

This clonotype has only a few counts. The chain links TRBV5-5 to TRBJ2-1; the match to TRBD1 covers 9 bases. The germline V gene has CDR1 SGHKS and CDR2 YYEKEE (reference sequence). This CDR3 comprises 10 residues. The V and J ends lost 7 bases and 10 bases, in that order; junction bases with no gene match: 0. The CDR3 sequence: CASGTGEQFF. DNA for the CDR3: TGTGCCAGCGGGACAGGGGAGCAGTTCTTC.

The table lists this clonotype with a few counts. V gene TRBV6-6 combines with J gene TRBJ2-1; D possibly corresponds to TRBD2 (6 bases). This CDR3 is built from 13 residues. From germline, CDR1 is MNHNY and CDR2 SVGAGI (reference sequence). Trimming removed 6 bases from V and 12 bases from J, with 18 bases in between. The CDR3 loop is CASRLRAPEGQFF. The DNA for the CDR3 is TGTGCCAGCAGACTCCGGGCCCCGGAGGGGCAGTTCTTC.

The chain has TRBV7-2 and TRBJ2-1; D ambiguous. Trimming took off 5 bases at V and 10 bases at J, with 15 bases between the two ends. This CDR3 has 13 residues. Germline V lookup: CDR1 SGHTA, CDR2 FQGNSA. Here the CDR3 DNA reads TGTGCCAGCAGCCCCCCTGCGTCCGGGGAGCAGTTCTTC. Translating gives CASSPPASGEQFF.

This rearrangement joins TRBV7-9 to TRBJ2-3, with D possibly TRBD1 on 5 matching bases. Germline lookup yields CDR1 SEHNR and CDR2 FQNEAQ (reference sequence). Trimming took off 2 bases at V and 2 bases at J, with 11 bases between the two ends. CDR3 length: 15 residues. The DNA of the CDR3 is TGTGCCAGCAGCTTAAACACAGGCCACACAGATACGCAGTATTTT. It encodes CASSLNTGHTDTQYF.

This chain connects TRBV4-2 to TRBJ2-7, with 10 nucleotides matching TRBD2. This CDR3 comprises 15 residues. CDR1 and CDR2 (germline): LGHNA, YNFKEQ. V lost 1 base, J lost 4 bases, and 4 bases stayed unmatched. As DNA, the CDR3 is TGTGCCAGCAGCCAAGTCTTAGCGGGAGGTTACGAGCAGTACTTC. It translates to CASSQVLAGGYEQYF.

In its sample, this clonotype was seen many times. V gene TRBV29-1 combines with J gene TRBJ2-4; either TRBD1 or TRBD2 may supply D (5 bases each). CDR3 length: 13 residues. V was clipped by 4 bases and J by 7 bases, with 14 bases between them. Germline-derived CDR1 and CDR2 are SQVTM and ANQGSEA. The CDR3 here is CSVVRGAGNIQYF. DNA of the CDR3: TGCAGCGTTGTACGGGGCGCGGGTAACATTCAGTACTTC.

This clonotype was counted at least ten times. Given a much more abundant clone one base away, this may be a read error. The chain uses TRBV12-3 or TRBV12-4 and TRBJ2-3; 7 nucleotides align to TRBD2. This CDR3 region has 14 residues. The ends lost 3 bases at V and 4 bases at J; junction bases unmatched: 4. The CDR3 loop is CASSFGGSADTQYF. CDR3 bases: TGTGCCAGCAGTTTCGGGGGGAGCGCAGATACGCAGTATTTT.